A single sample is the source of the 8 T cell receptor beta chains below, sequenced in a study of CD8 T cells in Susac syndrome (dated by TCRdb to the late 2010s). Preparation of the library involved the immunoSEQ multiplex PCR assay. RNA was extracted with the RNeasy kit and roughly 0.45 to 1 ug was reverse transcribed using random hexamers. TCRdb applied fastp at Q25 and MiXCR to the public reads, then kept only in-frame beta chains. Rows with a matching CDR3 protein are joined into one entry that keeps the most common DNA and genes. The sample table holds 190,000 or so distinct CDR3 sequences, of which about 95% were seen once. Jointly, the top ten make up approximately 0.08% of the sample. Specimen: CD4+ T cells from PBMCs. The receptors were sampled from a human donor with multiple sclerosis.

The J gene is TRBJ1-5, the V gene TRBV5-8; 9 bases map to TRBD1. Germline trimming cut 3 bases from V and 7 bases from J; bases unmatched to any gene: 17. CDR3 size: 18 residues. The V gene's germline CDR1 is SGHTS and CDR2 YDEGEE. CDR3: CASSSDQNRGRVRQPQHF. The CDR3 DNA reads TGTGCCAGCAGCTCCGACCAGAACAGGGGGCGCGTCCGGCAGCCCCAGCATTTT.

This chain connects TRBV9 to TRBJ1-2, with 9 nucleotides matching TRBD1. Germline CDR1 SGDLS, CDR2 YYNGEE. The CDR3 extends over 14 amino acids. V trimming: 0 bases; J trimming: 4 bases; junction bases outside the gene matches: 1. Written as DNA, the CDR3 is TGTGCCAGCAGCGTAGGGACAGGGGCCTATGGCTACACCTTC. Encoded protein: CASSVGTGAYGYTF. The full variable domain, rest sourced from reference TRBV9 and TRBJ1-2, is DSGVTQTPKHLITATGQRVTLRCSPRSGDLSVYWYQQSLDQGLQFLIQYYNGEERAKGNILERFSAQQFPDLHSELNLSSLELGDSALYFCASSVGTGAYGYTFGSGTRLTVV.

CDR3 protein: CASSQELEYNEQFF. CDR3 DNA: TGTGCCAGCAGCCAAGAACTCGAGTACAATGAGCAGTTCTTC. This sequence joins TRBV3-1 and TRBJ2-1; D gene ambiguous. V lost 0 bases and J 4 bases, leaving 7 bases between the germline ends. The length of the CDR3 is 14 residues. Germline lookup yields CDR1 LGHDT and CDR2 YNNKEL (reference sequence).

This sequence joins TRBV12-3 or TRBV12-4 and TRBJ1-4, with D possibly being TRBD1 (5 bases). The CDR3 contains 11 residues. V was clipped by 7 bases and J by 10 bases, with 10 bases between them. This CDR3 is CASTQGAKLFF. The CDR3 DNA reads as TGTGCCAGCACCCAGGGTGCAAAACTGTTTTTT.

This clonotype was counted a single time. The V and J genes are TRBV12-3 or TRBV12-4 and TRBJ1-2, with D tentatively TRBD1 (6 bases). The CDR3 covers 13 residues. V was cut by 6 bases and J by 5 bases, with 13 bases left in between. CDR3 protein: CASSLDSRYGYTF. CDR3 in DNA: TGTGCCAGCAGCCTGGACAGTCGGTATGGCTACACCTTC.

The chain is built from TRBV30 and TRBJ1-2; D is unresolved. Trimming pared 3 bases from V and 8 bases from J, leaving 13 bases between. CDR1 is GTSNPN, CDR2 SVGIG, per germline (reference sequence). The CDR3 sequence is 12 residues long. The DNA of the CDR3 is TGTGCCTGGAGATCAACAGAGCGGGGCTACACCTTC. Its protein product is CAWRSTERGYTF.

This chain uses TRBV20-1 with TRBJ2-5; D might be TRBD1 (6 bases). Germline CDR1 reads DFQATT; CDR2 reads SNEGSKA (reference sequence). Trimming took off 5 bases at V and 9 bases at J, with 13 bases between the two ends. The CDR3 loop spans 11 amino acids. The CDR3 is CSAVQGLAQYF. The CDR3 region has the DNA TGCAGTGCTGTACAGGGCTTAGCCCAGTACTTC.

The rearrangement joins TRBV4-2 to TRBJ1-4; D is unresolved. The V end was cut by 2 bases, the J end by 7 bases, with 11 bases between. Germline V gene lookup returns CDR1 LGHNA and CDR2 YNFKEQ. There are 14 residues in the CDR3. CDR3 DNA sequence: TGTGCCAGCAGCCAATCGGAGGAGGGTGAAAAACTGTTTTTT. Amino acid sequence: CASSQSEEGEKLFF.